The rows below give T cell receptor beta chains drawn from one sample of a study of T cell repertoires in cytomegalovirus infection. The antigens of these receptors remain unknown. TCRdb called the reads again in MiXCR, with one record for every CDR3 protein. The repertoire holds fewer than 1,000,000 distinct CDR3 sequences, less than 35% seen once, with over 12% in the top ten. The material was cultured CD8+ T cells from PBMCs, obtained from culture after CMV antigen stimulation. These receptor sequences come from a human donor in good health (CMV status not recorded). Some clones in this sample may be carry-over from other donors' samples. CDR3s include the opening cysteine and the closing phenylalanine or tryptophan. A D gene is named only where the DNA matches it firmly. Not all rows give a size; the values are once, few, many and, for expanded clones, a class.

cdr3_aa: CASGWDSQDTEAFF
cdr3_nt: TGTGCTAGTGGTTGGGACAGTCAGGACACTGAAGCTTTCTTT
v_call: TRBV12-5
d_call: TRBD1
clone_size: once
j_call: TRBJ1-1

cdr3_aa: CVSRKDTQYF
cdr3_nt: TGTGTCAGCAGGAAAGATACGCAGTATTTT
v_call: TRBV12-3/TRBV12-4
d_call: -
clone_size: once
j_call: TRBJ2-3

cdr3_aa: CASRTEGGNTEAFF
cdr3_nt: TGTGCCAGTAGAACGGAAGGGGGGAACACTGAAGCTTTCTTT
v_call: TRBV19
d_call: -
clone_size: few
j_call: TRBJ1-1

cdr3_aa: CASSVLGQLEAFF
cdr3_nt: TGTGCCAGCAGCGTTCTAGGACAGTTAGAAGCTTTCTTT
v_call: TRBV7-9
d_call: -
clone_size: few
j_call: TRBJ1-1

cdr3_aa: CASSLTSGGDNEQFF
cdr3_nt: TGTGCCAGCAGCTTGACTAGCGGGGGGGACAATGAGCAGTTCTTC
v_call: TRBV7-2
d_call: TRBD2
clone_size: many
j_call: TRBJ2-1

cdr3_aa: CASSPISDTEAFF
cdr3_nt: TGTGCCAGCTCACCAATTTCGGACACTGAAGCTTTCTTT
v_call: TRBV18
d_call: -
clone_size: -
j_call: TRBJ1-1

cdr3_aa: CASSSYRGLPANEQFF
cdr3_nt: TGTGCCAGCAGCAGCTACAGGGGGCTTCCGGCCAATGAGCAGTTCTTC
v_call: TRBV11-1
d_call: TRBD1
clone_size: -
j_call: TRBJ2-1

cdr3_aa: CVSVEGNEQFF
cdr3_nt: TGTGTCAGCGTGGAGGGGAATGAGCAGTTCTTC
v_call: TRBV6-1
d_call: -
clone_size: -
j_call: TRBJ2-1

cdr3_aa: CASRGPGQGLDEQFF
cdr3_nt: TGTGCCAGCAGGGGCCCGGGACAGGGGTTGGATGAGCAGTTCTTC
v_call: TRBV11-2
d_call: TRBD1
clone_size: few
j_call: TRBJ2-1

cdr3_aa: CATSGGLADTQYF
cdr3_nt: TGTGCCACCAGTGGGGGGCTAGCAGATACGCAGTATTTT
v_call: TRBV24-1
d_call: -
clone_size: -
j_call: TRBJ2-3

cdr3_aa: CAGRLNTGELFF
cdr3_nt: TGTGCCGGGAGACTGAACACCGGGGAGCTGTTTTTT
v_call: TRBV7-9
d_call: -
clone_size: -
j_call: TRBJ2-2

cdr3_aa: CASSPTVDQMDGYTF
cdr3_nt: TGTGCCAGCAGCCCCACGGTCGACCAAATGGATGGCTACACCTTC
v_call: TRBV14
d_call: -
clone_size: few
j_call: TRBJ1-2

cdr3_aa: CASSWRGPGNEQFF
cdr3_nt: TGTGCCAGCAGCTGGCGGGGCCCGGGCAATGAGCAGTTCTTC
v_call: TRBV7-2
d_call: -
clone_size: few
j_call: TRBJ2-1

cdr3_aa: CASSSKTRAFF
cdr3_nt: TGTGCCAGTAGTAGCAAAACTCGAGCTTTCTTT
v_call: TRBV19
d_call: -
clone_size: -
j_call: TRBJ1-1

cdr3_aa: CASSEVGGRGEAFF
cdr3_nt: TGTGCCAGCAGTGAAGTCGGGGGGCGGGGTGAAGCTTTCTTT
v_call: TRBV6-1
d_call: -
clone_size: -
j_call: TRBJ1-1

cdr3_aa: CASSLQGEILGIGNTIYF
cdr3_nt: TGTGCCAGCAGCTTACAGGGCGAGATCCTCGGGATCGGAAACACCATATATTTT
v_call: TRBV7-8
d_call: -
clone_size: few
j_call: TRBJ1-3

cdr3_aa: CASSVGDWETDTQYF
cdr3_nt: TGTGCCAGCAGCGTAGGGGACTGGGAAACAGATACGCAGTATTTT
v_call: TRBV9
d_call: -
clone_size: few
j_call: TRBJ2-3

cdr3_aa: CASSRGLGMNTEAFF
cdr3_nt: TGTGCCAGCAGTCGGGGGCTGGGAATGAACACTGAAGCTTTCTTT
v_call: TRBV11-3
d_call: -
clone_size: -
j_call: TRBJ1-1

cdr3_aa: CASSLSISVPTDTQYF
cdr3_nt: TGTGCCAGCAGCTTAAGTATATCAGTCCCCACAGATACGCAGTATTTT
v_call: TRBV7-9
d_call: -
clone_size: few
j_call: TRBJ2-3

cdr3_aa: CASSPEAGSYEQYF
cdr3_nt: TGTGCCAGCAGCCCCGAAGCGGGGTCCTACGAGCAGTACTTC
v_call: TRBV3-1
d_call: TRBD2
clone_size: -
j_call: TRBJ2-7

cdr3_aa: CSASRQVTSTDTQYF
cdr3_nt: TGCAGTGCTAGTAGACAGGTCACTAGCACAGATACGCAGTATTTT
v_call: TRBV20-1
d_call: -
clone_size: -
j_call: TRBJ2-3

cdr3_aa: CASSLSIWAANEQFF
cdr3_nt: TGTGCCAGCAGTTTATCGATTTGGGCCGCCAATGAGCAGTTCTTC
v_call: TRBV27
d_call: -
clone_size: -
j_call: TRBJ2-1

cdr3_aa: CASSQDPIRVGELNVPEAFF
cdr3_nt: TGTGCCAGCAGCCAAGATCCAATCAGGGTCGGGGAACTTAACGTCCCTGAAGCTTTCTTT
v_call: TRBV3-1
d_call: -
clone_size: -
j_call: TRBJ1-1

cdr3_aa: CASSFRHFTDTQYF
cdr3_nt: TGTGCCAGCAGCTTCAGACATTTCACAGATACGCAGTATTTT
v_call: TRBV7-9
d_call: -
clone_size: -
j_call: TRBJ2-3